Each of the 23 T cell receptor beta chains below was sequenced from the same sample in a study of shared clonotypes between healthy human individuals. Profiling relied on immunoSEQ multiplex PCR, and the TCRdb table lists in-frame clones only, not all of them. The table lists hundreds of thousands of clones, 95% to 97% of them singletons. Sequencing input: memory CD8+ T cells sorted from blood. As to subset: CD45RO+ cells pooled with CCR7-negative TemRA cells. The source is a man under 40 in good health.

The chain has TRBV7-9 and TRBJ2-1; 10 positions match TRBD2. In germline, CDR1 is SEHNR, CDR2 FQNEAQ (reference sequence). This CDR3 spans 15 amino acids. V lost 1 base and J lost 8; bases outside the gene matches: 5. DNA of the CDR3: TGTGCCAGCAGCTTAGGGGGGACTAGCGAGGATGAGCAGTTCTTC. Translated: CASSLGGTSEDEQFF.

The table lists this clone with a count of one. The chain is built from TRBV5-5 and TRBJ2-3; 10 bases map to TRBD1. CDR1 is SGHKS and CDR2 is YYEKEE in the germline V gene (reference sequence). Trimming took 4 bases from V and 2 from J; bases not matched to a gene: 7. There are 16 residues in the CDR3. The DNA of the CDR3 is TGTGCCAGCAGCGGGACAGGGGAGTTCGTCACAGATACGCAGTATTTT. As protein: CASSGTGEFVTDTQYF. Supplemented by reference TRBV5-5 and TRBJ2-3, the full variable domain reads DAGVTQSPTHLIKTRGQQVTLRCSPISGHKSVSWYQQVLGQGPQFIFQYYEKEERGRGNFPDRFSARQFPNYSSELNVNALLLGDSALYLCASSGTGEFVTDTQYFGPGTRLTVL.

V and J are TRBV11-2 and TRBJ2-7; no clear D gene. Trimming stripped 4 bases from V and 4 bases from J, with 14 bases between. This CDR3 contains 14 residues. Germline V gives CDR1 SGHAT, CDR2 FQNNGV. The CDR3 coding sequence is TGTGCCAGCAGCTCTTCCGGAGAACCTTACGAGCAGTACTTC. Residues: CASSSSGEPYEQYF.

The chain links TRBV6-5 to TRBJ2-5; 8 nucleotides agree with TRBD2. CDR1 and CDR2 (germline): MNHEY, SVGAGI. The CDR3 runs 14 residues. The V gene end was trimmed by 2 bases and the J gene end by 4 bases; junction bases not matched to a gene: 3. As DNA, the CDR3 is TGTGCCAGCAGTTACACGGGGGGGGCAGAGACCCAGTACTTC. This codes for CASSYTGGAETQYF.

In the case of this clone: The sample has other DNA sequences that encode this CDR3 too. V gene TRBV5-1 combines with J gene TRBJ2-5; the D is unclear. The CDR3 contains 12 residues. With 0 bases removed from V and 5 bases from J, the gap between germline ends came to 5 bases. Germline V lookup: CDR1 SGHRS, CDR2 YFSETQ. The DNA of the CDR3 is TGCGCCAGCAGCTTGGGTAGCGAGACCCAGTACTTC. The encoded protein is CASSLGSETQYF.

CDR3 sequence: CASTRTGPSYEQYF. CDR3 coding DNA: TGTGCCAGCACCAGGACAGGGCCTTCCTACGAGCAGTACTTC. The genes are TRBV28 and TRBJ2-7, with 8 nucleotides matching TRBD1. The V segment lost 7 bases and the J segment 1 base; nucleotides outside the gene matches: 6. Germline V CDR1 and CDR2: MDHEN, SYDVKM. The CDR3 runs 14 residues.

The rearrangement joins TRBV5-1 to TRBJ2-1, with 8 nucleotides matching TRBD2. The CDR3 is 15 amino acids. With V trimmed by 4 bases and J by 9 bases, 12 bases remained unmatched. Germline values: CDR1 SGHRS, CDR2 YFSETQ. CDR3 coding DNA: TGCGCCAGCAGCCAGACTAGCGCGACCGCCGGTGAGCAGTTCTTC. Translated, it gives CASSQTSATAGEQFF. Combining the CDR3 with reference TRBV5-1 and TRBJ2-1 gives the whole variable domain KAGVTQTPRYLIKTRGQQVTLSCSPISGHRSVSWYQQTPGQGLQFLFEYFSETQRNKGNFPGRFSGRQFSNSRSEMNVSTLELGDSALYLCASSQTSATAGEQFFGPGTRLTVL.

Here the CDR3 DNA reads TGTGCCAGCAGCTTTCAAGCGGGAGGGACCTACGAGCAGTACTTC. It codes for CASSFQAGGTYEQYF. This chain links TRBV7-2 with TRBJ2-7, with 10 bases aligning to TRBD2. Trimming removed 3 bases from V and 2 bases from J; junction bases left unmatched: 4. The CDR3 totals 15 residues. Germline V CDR1 and CDR2: SGHTA, FQGNSA.

The chain employs TRBV2 and TRBJ2-7; 10 bases are shared with TRBD1. CDR3 size: 13 residues. The V segment lost 10 bases and the J segment 2 bases; nucleotides outside the gene matches: 5. In germline, CDR1 is SNHLY, CDR2 FYNNEI. CDR3 region: CATGGTGAYEQYF. The CDR3 DNA reads as TGTGCCACGGGGGGGACAGGGGCCTACGAGCAGTACTTC.

This clone has a single count. The chain carries TRBV29-1 and TRBJ2-1, with 7 bases that match TRBD2. Unmatched junction bases numbered 11, after V lost 3 bases and J lost 3 bases. Germline-derived CDR1 and CDR2 are SQVTM and ANQGSEA. This CDR3 contains 16 residues. The CDR3 reads CSVEGGVARIYNEQFF. Written as DNA, the CDR3 is TGCAGCGTTGAGGGGGGGGTAGCCCGGATCTACAATGAGCAGTTCTTC.

The V and J genes are TRBV7-9 and TRBJ2-1; 7 nucleotides line up with TRBD2. The CDR3 loop spans 17 amino acids. Trimming took 2 bases from V and 5 from J; bases not matched to a gene: 12. Germline V lookup: CDR1 SEHNR, CDR2 FQNEAQ (reference sequence). The CDR3 is CASSLRSGGPLDNEQFF. In DNA form, the CDR3 reads TGTGCCAGCAGCTTAAGGTCGGGAGGCCCGCTAGACAATGAGCAGTTCTTC.

This sequence joins TRBV9 and TRBJ1-3; D might be TRBD1 (5 bases). Between the trimmed V and J ends, which lost 0 bases and 0 bases, there was a span of 13 bases. The germline CDR1 and CDR2 sequences are SGDLS and YYNGEE. There are 17 residues in the CDR3. The CDR3 DNA sequence: TGTGCCAGCAGCGTAGAATGGGGCCTCTACTCTGGAAACACCATATATTTT. Encoded protein: CASSVEWGLYSGNTIYF.

J is TRBJ2-2 and V is TRBV6-1; 7 nucleotides align to TRBD1. The CDR3 sequence is 17 residues long. CDR1 and CDR2 from the germline V gene are MNHNS and SASEGT. V was pared by 1 base and J by 6 bases, with 11 bases of the junction left unmatched. CDR3 sequence (DNA): TGTGCCAGCAGTGAAGTGGGAAACAGGGGATTATCCGGGGAGCTGTTTTTT. Its protein product is CASSEVGNRGLSGELFF.

The chain has TRBV30 and TRBJ1-5; D is unresolved. V gave up 0 bases and J gave up 2 bases, with 5 bases separating them. Germline CDR1 GTSNPN, CDR2 SVGIG (reference sequence). The CDR3 is 13 residues long. CDR3 DNA sequence: TGTGCCTGGAGTGTATATGGCAATCAGCCCCAGCATTTT. Translation: CAWSVYGNQPQHF.

The V gene is TRBV7-2, the J gene TRBJ2-5, with D hard to call. This CDR3 region has 12 residues. The germline CDR1 and CDR2 sequences are SGHTA and FQGNSA. V shed 4 bases and J shed 9 bases, with 12 bases lying between them. For the CDR3, the DNA is TGTGCCAGCAGCTCGCCGATTGCCGCCCAGTACTTC. As protein: CASSSPIAAQYF.

The V call is TRBV28, the J call TRBJ2-7; D possibly corresponds to TRBD2 (5 bases). Germline values: CDR1 MDHEN, CDR2 SYDVKM. The CDR3 loop spans 14 amino acids. Deletions cut 2 bases from V and 0 bases from J, with 8 bases between. In nucleotides, the CDR3 is TGTGCCAGCAGTTTACGTGGAGGCTCCTACGAGCAGTACTTC. Protein: CASSLRGGSYEQYF. The whole variable domain, remainder taken from reference TRBV28 and TRBJ2-7, is DVKVTQSSRYLVKRTGEKVFLECVQDMDHENMFWYRQDPGLGLRLIYFSYDVKMKEKGDIPEGYSVSREKKERFSLILESASTNQTSMYLCASSLRGGSYEQYFGPGTRLTVT.

The gene calls are TRBV7-2 and TRBJ1-1; no definite D call. V lost 3 bases and J lost 6, with 14 bases in between. Germline V CDR1 and CDR2: SGHTA, FQGNSA. This CDR3 is 14 amino acids long. CDR3 coding DNA: TGTGCCAGCAGCTTTCAACGGGGTTCACCTGAAGCTTTCTTT. Protein: CASSFQRGSPEAFF.

This chain links TRBV28 with TRBJ2-7; possible D gene TRBD2, 6 bases. The germline V and J ends were trimmed by 2 bases and 0 bases, with 11 bases remaining between them. The germline V gene has CDR1 MDHEN and CDR2 SYDVKM. The CDR3 is 15 residues long. In nucleotides, the CDR3 is TGTGCCAGCAGTTTAGCGGGAACGAGCTCCTACGAGCAGTACTTC. This gives the protein CASSLAGTSSYEQYF.

V gene TRBV1 combines with J gene TRBJ1-5. TRBV1 is listed as a pseudogene. The CDR3 is 13 residues long. The chain's CDR3 is CTSSRRRFRPQHF. The CDR3 coding sequence is TGCACCAGCAGCCGAAGAAGGTTTAGGCCCCAGCATTTT.

This rearrangement joins TRBV5-1 to TRBJ2-7; the D gene is possibly TRBD2 (5 bases). V lost 2 bases and J 7 bases, leaving 10 bases between the germline ends. Germline loops: CDR1 SGHRS, CDR2 YFSETQ. This CDR3 has 12 amino acids. CDR3 protein: CASSFNLAEQYF. The CDR3, as DNA: TGCGCCAGCAGCTTTAACCTAGCTGAGCAGTACTTC. The entire variable domain, with the rest obtained from reference TRBV5-1 and TRBJ2-7, is as follows: KAGVTQTPRYLIKTRGQQVTLSCSPISGHRSVSWYQQTPGQGLQFLFEYFSETQRNKGNFPGRFSGRQFSNSRSEMNVSTLELGDSALYLCASSFNLAEQYFGPGTRLTVT.

V and J are TRBV28 and TRBJ2-7; D is unresolved. This CDR3 has 12 residues. Trimming removed 7 bases from V and 11 bases from J, with 18 bases in between. Per germline, CDR1 MDHEN and CDR2 SYDVKM. CDR3 DNA sequence: TGTGCCAGCAACCAAACCCCCGCGAGCGAGTACTTC. It yields the protein CASNQTPASEYF.

This clone has just one count. This chain joins TRBV5-5 and TRBJ1-4; TRBD1 matches at 10 bases. V lost 0 bases, J lost 8 bases, and 7 bases stayed unmatched. Germline V gene data show CDR1 as SGHKS and CDR2 as YYEKEE (reference sequence). The CDR3 length is 16 residues. CDR3 DNA: TGTGCCAGCAGCTTGGCCCCGGGACAGGGGTGGGAAAAACTGTTTTTT. Amino acid sequence: CASSLAPGQGWEKLFF. Using reference TRBV5-5 and TRBJ1-4 for the parts outside the CDR3, the full variable domain is DAGVTQSPTHLIKTRGQQVTLRCSPISGHKSVSWYQQVLGQGPQFIFQYYEKEERGRGNFPDRFSARQFPNYSSELNVNALLLGDSALYLCASSLAPGQGWEKLFFGSGTQLSVL.

The V gene is TRBV19, the J gene TRBJ1-5; 10 nucleotides match TRBD1. J was trimmed by 7 bases and V by 3 bases; bases with no gene match: 6. Germline V lookup: CDR1 LNHDA, CDR2 SQIVND (reference sequence). The CDR3 runs to 15 residues. CDR3 sequence (DNA): TGTGCCAGTAGTATTTGGGGACAGGGGTGGCAGCCCCAGCATTTT. It specifies CASSIWGQGWQPQHF.